The source of this T cell receptor (beta chain) is a study of esophageal squamous cell carcinoma under preoperative chemotherapy (dated by TCRdb to the late 2010s). A note on the overall study: In the study, TCR repertoires were profiled in both peripheral blood T cells and tumor-infiltrating lymphocytes. The study examined the effect of paclitaxel-nedaplatin chemotherapy on T-cell receptor repertoires in patients with esophageal squamous cell carcinoma. Five or six patients with primary esophageal squamous cell carcinoma were included in the cohort. Repertoires from samples taken before paclitaxel-nedaplatin therapy were compared with repertoires from samples taken after paclitaxel-nedaplatin therapy. Study-wide conclusions, independent of this receptor: A significant increase in TCR diversity was observed in peripheral T cells after chemotherapy, whereas no such increase was observed in tumor-infiltrating lymphocytes. Clonotype frequencies shifted immediately and substantially under paclitaxel-nedaplatin therapy, and abundant clones were more likely to contract than to amplify. Tumor-infiltrating lymphocytes after treatment appeared to come partly from peripheral T cells migrating into the tumor, rather than solely from local clonal changes. A small cohort was used, with only five patients with esophageal squamous cell carcinoma being analyzed.

This clonotype is assessed as medium-sized (0.01 to 0.1%). Its recognized antigen is unknown. Base qualities are not recorded, but no much larger clone differs from it by a single base. The time point label on this specimen signifies: before preoperative PTX-NDP chemotherapy. Patients received paclitaxel-nedaplatin as preoperative chemotherapy before surgery. The CDR3, cysteine through phenylalanine, is 14 amino acids long. Solely the CDR3 DNA is kept, with 42 bases framed from the first base. After removal of 11 bases from V and 6 bases from J, the junction retains 8 bases not matched to a gene. CDR1 and CDR2 were assigned from the germline V gene as SGHVS and FNYEAQ. The method was PCR. The sequencer listed for this sample is HiSeq X Ten. High-throughput sequencing was used to characterize TCR repertoires. TCRdb applied fastp at Q25 and MiXCR to the public reads, then kept only in-frame beta chains. When rows share a CDR3 protein, they turn into one entry using the most common DNA and genes. The sample table lists fewer than 40,000 distinct CDR3 sequences, under 60% of them with a count of one. Approximately 12% of the sample is taken by the ten largest.

The TCR comes from a human donor with esophageal squamous cell carcinoma. The donor label of this sample is uncertain. This sample was taken from a patient given preoperative chemotherapy. The sequence is built from TRBV7-6 and TRBJ2-2, with TRBD2 identical over 11 junction bases. The DNA sequence is given as TGTGCCTCCTCGACTAGCGGGAATTCCGGGGAGCTGTTTTTT. It translates to CASSTSGNSGELFF.